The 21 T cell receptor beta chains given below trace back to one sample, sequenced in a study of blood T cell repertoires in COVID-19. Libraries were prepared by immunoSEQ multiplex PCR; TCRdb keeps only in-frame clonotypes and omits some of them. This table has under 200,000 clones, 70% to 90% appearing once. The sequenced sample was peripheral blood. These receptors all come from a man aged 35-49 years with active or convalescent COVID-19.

The CDR3, as DNA: TGTGCCAGCAGTTTAGGAGGGGTCGCCACAGATACGCAGTATTTT. This gives the protein CASSLGGVATDTQYF. The rearrangement joins TRBV27 to TRBJ2-3; tentative D call: TRBD2 (6 bases). Trimming pared 2 bases from V and 2 bases from J, leaving 11 bases between. Germline CDR1 reads MNHEY; CDR2 reads SMNVEV (reference sequence). This CDR3 contains 15 residues.

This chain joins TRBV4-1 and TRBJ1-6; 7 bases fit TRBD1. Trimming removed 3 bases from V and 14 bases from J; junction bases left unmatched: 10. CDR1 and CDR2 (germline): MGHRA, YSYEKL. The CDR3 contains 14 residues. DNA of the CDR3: TGCGCCAGCAGCCACCGGGACAGCCTTAAGGCCCTCCACTTT. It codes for CASSHRDSLKALHF.

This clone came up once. The CDR3: CASRSGTGGAGGYTF. As DNA, the CDR3 is TGTGCCAGCAGATCCGGGACAGGGGGCGCCGGTGGCTACACCTTC. The chain carries TRBV6-6 and TRBJ1-2; 12 bases align to TRBD1. The V and J ends lost 6 bases and 7 bases, in that order; junction bases with no gene match: 9. The CDR3 is 15 amino acids. CDR1 and CDR2 (germline): MNHNY, SVGAGI (reference sequence).

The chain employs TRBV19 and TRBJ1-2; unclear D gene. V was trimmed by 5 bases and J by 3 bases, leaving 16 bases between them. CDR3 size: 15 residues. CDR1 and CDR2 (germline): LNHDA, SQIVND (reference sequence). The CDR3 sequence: CASSPHKREDYGYTF. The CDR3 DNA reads TGTGCCAGTAGTCCCCACAAACGTGAAGACTATGGCTACACCTTC.

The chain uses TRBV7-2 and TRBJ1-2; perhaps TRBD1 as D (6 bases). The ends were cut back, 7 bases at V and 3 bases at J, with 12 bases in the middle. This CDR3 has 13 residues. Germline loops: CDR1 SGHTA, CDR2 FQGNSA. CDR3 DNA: TGTGCCAGCAACGCGGACAGAGACTATGGCTACACCTTC. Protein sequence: CASNADRDYGYTF.

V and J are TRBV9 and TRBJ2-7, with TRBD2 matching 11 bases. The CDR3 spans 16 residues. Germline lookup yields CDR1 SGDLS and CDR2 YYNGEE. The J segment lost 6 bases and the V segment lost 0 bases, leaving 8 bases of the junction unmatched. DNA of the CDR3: TGTGCCAGCAGCGTAGACCTAGCGGGGGGAGCGAGCGAGCAGTACTTC. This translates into CASSVDLAGGASEQYF.

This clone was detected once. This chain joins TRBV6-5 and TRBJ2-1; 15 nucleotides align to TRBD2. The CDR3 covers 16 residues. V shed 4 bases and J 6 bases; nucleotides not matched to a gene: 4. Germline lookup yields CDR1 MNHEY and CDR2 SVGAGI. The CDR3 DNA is TGTGCCAGCAGTTCACAGGGACTAGCGGGGGGCAATGAGCAGTTCTTC. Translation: CASSSQGLAGGNEQFF.

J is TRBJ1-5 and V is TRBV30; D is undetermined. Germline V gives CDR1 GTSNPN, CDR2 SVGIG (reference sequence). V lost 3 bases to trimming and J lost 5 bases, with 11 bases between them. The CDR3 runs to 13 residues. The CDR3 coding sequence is TGTGCCTGGAGGGCATCGATTGATCAGCCCCAGCATTTT. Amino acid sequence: CAWRASIDQPQHF.

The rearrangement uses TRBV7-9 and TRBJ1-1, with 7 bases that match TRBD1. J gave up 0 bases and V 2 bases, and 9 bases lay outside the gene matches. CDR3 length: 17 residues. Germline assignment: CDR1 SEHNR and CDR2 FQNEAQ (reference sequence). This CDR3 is CASSLRDSRGMNTEAFF. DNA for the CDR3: TGTGCCAGCAGCTTAAGGGACAGTCGAGGGATGAACACTGAAGCTTTCTTT.

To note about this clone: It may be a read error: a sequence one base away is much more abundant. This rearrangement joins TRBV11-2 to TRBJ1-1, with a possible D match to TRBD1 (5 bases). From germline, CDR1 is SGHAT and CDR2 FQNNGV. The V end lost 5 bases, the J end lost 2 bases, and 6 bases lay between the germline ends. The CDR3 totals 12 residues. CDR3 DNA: TGTGCCAGCAGCGACAGTAACACTGAAGCTTTCTTT. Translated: CASSDSNTEAFF.

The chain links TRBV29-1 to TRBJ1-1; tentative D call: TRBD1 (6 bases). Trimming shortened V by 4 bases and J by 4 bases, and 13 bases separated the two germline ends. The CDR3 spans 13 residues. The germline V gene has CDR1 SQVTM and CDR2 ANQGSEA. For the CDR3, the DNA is TGCAGCGTTGGTTGGGGGCGGCTCACTGAAGCTTTCTTT. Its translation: CSVGWGRLTEAFF.

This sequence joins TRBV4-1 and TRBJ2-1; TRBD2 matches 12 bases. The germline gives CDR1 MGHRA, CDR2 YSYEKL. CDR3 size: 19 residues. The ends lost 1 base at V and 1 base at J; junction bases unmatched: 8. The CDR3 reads CASSQVGLAGGRSYNEQFF. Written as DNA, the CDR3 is TGCGCCAGCAGCCAAGTGGGTCTAGCGGGGGGGCGGTCCTACAATGAGCAGTTCTTC.

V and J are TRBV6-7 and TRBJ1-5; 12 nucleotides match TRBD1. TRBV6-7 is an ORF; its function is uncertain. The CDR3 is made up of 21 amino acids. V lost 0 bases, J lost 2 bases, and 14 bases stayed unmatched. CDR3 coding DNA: TGTGCCAGCAGTTACTCGAGTAGTCGGGACAGGGGGCCCGTGGGCAATCAGCCCCAGCATTTT. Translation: CASSYSSSRDRGPVGNQPQHF.

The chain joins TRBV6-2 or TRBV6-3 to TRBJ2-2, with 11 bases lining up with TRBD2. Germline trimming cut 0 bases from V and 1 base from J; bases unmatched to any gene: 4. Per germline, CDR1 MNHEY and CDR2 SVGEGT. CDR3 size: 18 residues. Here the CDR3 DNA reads TGTGCCAGCAGTTACTCTACTAGCGGGGGAAGGAACACCGGGGAGCTGTTTTTT. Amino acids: CASSYSTSGGRNTGELFF.

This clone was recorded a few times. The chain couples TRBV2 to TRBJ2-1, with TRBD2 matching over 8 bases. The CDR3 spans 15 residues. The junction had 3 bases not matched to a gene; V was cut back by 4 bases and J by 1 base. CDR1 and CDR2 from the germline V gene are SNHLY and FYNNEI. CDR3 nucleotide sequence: TGTGCCAGCAGTGTAAGCGGGGGTTCCTACAATGAGCAGTTCTTC. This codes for CASSVSGGSYNEQFF.

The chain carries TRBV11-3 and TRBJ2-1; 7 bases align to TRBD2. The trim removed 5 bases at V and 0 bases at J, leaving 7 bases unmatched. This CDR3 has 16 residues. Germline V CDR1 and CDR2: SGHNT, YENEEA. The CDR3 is CASSISGPPSYNEQFF. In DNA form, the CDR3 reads TGTGCCAGCAGCATTAGCGGGCCCCCCTCCTACAATGAGCAGTTCTTC.

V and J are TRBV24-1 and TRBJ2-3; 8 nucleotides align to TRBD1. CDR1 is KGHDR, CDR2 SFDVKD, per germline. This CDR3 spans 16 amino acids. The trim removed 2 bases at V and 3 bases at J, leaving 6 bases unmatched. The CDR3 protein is CATSDSDRDGTDTQYF. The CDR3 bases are TGTGCCACCAGTGATTCGGACAGGGACGGAACAGATACGCAGTATTTT.

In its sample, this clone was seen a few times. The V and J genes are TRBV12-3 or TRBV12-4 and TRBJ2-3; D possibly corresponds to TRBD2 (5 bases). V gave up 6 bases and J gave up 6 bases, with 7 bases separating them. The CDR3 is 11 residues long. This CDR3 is CASSPSDTQYF. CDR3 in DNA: TGTGCCAGCAGCCCTAGCGATACGCAGTATTTT.

CDR3: CASSRLAGGLMISGELFF. The CDR3 DNA sequence: TGTGCCAGCAGCCGACTAGCGGGGGGGCTTATGATTTCCGGGGAGCTGTTTTTT. The chain has TRBV3-1 (or the pseudogene TRBV3-2) and TRBJ2-2; 14 nucleotides agree with TRBD2. The V gene end was trimmed by 4 bases and the J gene end by 6 bases; junction bases not matched to a gene: 10. The CDR3 runs 18 residues. The germline V gene has CDR1 LGHDT and CDR2 YNNKEL (reference sequence).

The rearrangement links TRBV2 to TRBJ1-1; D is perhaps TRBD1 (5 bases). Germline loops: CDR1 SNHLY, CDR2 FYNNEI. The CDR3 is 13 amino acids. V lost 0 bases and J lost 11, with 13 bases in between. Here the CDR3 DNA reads TGTGCCAGCAGTGAAGCATTGGGGGGGTCGGCTTTCTTT. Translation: CASSEALGGSAFF.

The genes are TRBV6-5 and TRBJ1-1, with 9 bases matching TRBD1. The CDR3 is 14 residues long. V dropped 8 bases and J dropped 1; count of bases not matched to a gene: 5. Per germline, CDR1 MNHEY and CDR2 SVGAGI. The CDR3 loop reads CASGGQGPNTEAFF. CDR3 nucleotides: TGTGCCAGCGGGGGACAGGGTCCGAACACTGAAGCTTTCTTT.